These 24 T cell receptor beta chains came from one sample sequenced in a study of blood T cell repertoires in COVID-19. Sequenced by immunoSEQ multiplex PCR; TCRdb stores in-frame clones only, minus some. The sample holds 200,000 to 300,000 clones, 75% to 90% seen once. The specimen was peripheral blood. These receptors came from a man aged 55 to 70 who had recovered from COVID-19.

The chain recombines TRBV11-2 with TRBJ2-6, with TRBD1 matching over 10 bases. Germline values: CDR1 SGHAT, CDR2 FQNNGV. The length of the CDR3 is 17 residues. With V trimmed by 6 bases and J by 3 bases, 8 bases remained unmatched. The CDR3 nucleotides read TGTGCCAGCAGTTTGGGACAGGGGTTGTTTGGGGCCAACGTCCTGACTTTC. This gives the protein CASSLGQGLFGANVLTF. The whole variable domain, remainder taken from reference TRBV11-2 and TRBJ2-6, is EAGVAQSPRYKIIEKRQSVAFWCNPISGHATLYWYQQILGQGPKLLIQFQNNGVVDDSQLPKDRFSAERLKGVDSTLKIQPAKLEDSAVYLCASSLGQGLFGANVLTFGAGSRLTVL.

This chain uses TRBV2 with TRBJ1-2, with D maybe TRBD1 (5 bases). Germline assignment: CDR1 SNHLY and CDR2 FYNNEI. Between the trimmed V and J ends, which lost 4 bases and 4 bases, there was a span of 13 bases. The CDR3 extends over 14 amino acids. The CDR3 sequence is CASSVPGPIYGYTF. The CDR3 DNA is TGTGCCAGCAGTGTACCAGGGCCAATCTATGGCTACACCTTC.

The V gene is TRBV27, the J gene TRBJ2-3; D perhaps matches TRBD1 (6 bases). The CDR3 runs to 13 residues. CDR1 is MNHEY, CDR2 SMNVEV, per germline (reference sequence). The V end lost 4 bases, the J end lost 6 bases, and 11 bases lay between the germline ends. This CDR3 is CASSWGLGDTQYF. CDR3 in DNA: TGTGCCAGCAGTTGGGGGCTCGGTGATACGCAGTATTTT.

The V gene is TRBV10-3, the J gene TRBJ1-5; TRBD1 is a possible D gene (5 bases). Germline lookup yields CDR1 ENHRY and CDR2 SYGVKD. The CDR3 runs to 17 residues. V lost 2 bases and J 1 base, leaving 15 bases between the germline ends. This chain's CDR3 is CAISEREARVSNQPQHF. The CDR3 DNA reads TGTGCCATCAGTGAGAGAGAGGCCAGGGTAAGCAATCAGCCCCAGCATTTT.

This chain connects TRBV2 to TRBJ2-7; the D is unclear. There are 13 residues in the CDR3. Germline lookup yields CDR1 SNHLY and CDR2 FYNNEI. V was shortened by 0 bases and J by 4 bases, with 7 bases between the two germline ends. The CDR3 spells CASSEARLYEQYV. CDR3 sequence (DNA): TGTGCCAGCAGTGAAGCGCGGCTATACGAGCAGTACGTC.

The rearrangement joins TRBV5-1 to TRBJ2-3, with D maybe TRBD1 (5 bases). Trimming removed 4 bases at V and 0 bases at J, with 15 bases between. Germline V gene data show CDR1 as SGHRS and CDR2 as YFSETQ. The CDR3 spans 16 residues. The CDR3 nucleotides read TGCGCCAGCAGCGTTGGACATGACACCAGCACAGATACGCAGTATTTT. Amino acids: CASSVGHDTSTDTQYF. Supplemented by reference TRBV5-1 and TRBJ2-3, the full variable domain reads KAGVTQTPRYLIKTRGQQVTLSCSPISGHRSVSWYQQTPGQGLQFLFEYFSETQRNKGNFPGRFSGRQFSNSRSEMNVSTLELGDSALYLCASSVGHDTSTDTQYFGPGTRLTVL.

This CDR3 reads CASSPELAGGLGVTDTQYF. The CDR3 DNA follows: TGTGCCAGCAGTCCCGAACTAGCGGGGGGGTTGGGTGTAACAGATACGCAGTATTTT. The rearrangement links TRBV6-6 to TRBJ2-3; TRBD2 agrees at 13 bases. CDR1 MNHNY and CDR2 SVGAGI come from the germline V gene (reference sequence). CDR3 size: 19 residues. V lost 5 bases to trimming and J lost 3 bases; unmatched junction nucleotides: 14.

This clone came up once. V usage is TRBV27 and J usage is TRBJ2-2, with TRBD1 matching 8 bases. Germline-derived CDR1 and CDR2 are MNHEY and SMNVEV (reference sequence). The trim removed 5 bases at V and 1 base at J, leaving 6 bases unmatched. The CDR3 extends over 16 amino acids. CDR3 in amino acids: CASSPPRGLNTGELFF. Written as DNA, the CDR3 is TGTGCCAGCAGTCCACCCAGGGGGCTGAACACCGGGGAGCTGTTTTTT.

This chain uses TRBV19 with TRBJ2-2; 9 nucleotides match TRBD2. Germline assignment: CDR1 LNHDA and CDR2 SQIVND (reference sequence). The ends lost 6 bases at V and 0 bases at J; junction bases unmatched: 17. The CDR3 has 20 residues. The CDR3, as DNA: TGTGCCAGTAGGAAACGGGGCGGAGCGGGGGGCCCCACGAACACCGGGGAGCTGTTTTTT. Protein sequence: CASRKRGGAGGPTNTGELFF.

The rearrangement joins TRBV27 to TRBJ1-5, with TRBD1 matching 9 bases. The CDR3 runs 16 residues. Germline CDR1 and CDR2: MNHEY and SMNVEV (reference sequence). The ends lost 5 bases at V and 6 bases at J; junction bases unmatched: 11. The CDR3 loop is CASSPRRTGGGQPQHF. CDR3 coding DNA: TGTGCCAGCAGTCCGAGGCGAACAGGGGGCGGTCAGCCCCAGCATTTT.

The chain links TRBV6-1 to TRBJ1-2; 9 nucleotides line up with TRBD1. CDR3 length: 15 amino acids. Trimming at V came to 2 bases and at J to 4 bases, leaving 5 bases not matched to a gene. Per the germline V gene, CDR1 is MNHNS and CDR2 is SASEGT. The CDR3: CASSENRGLGYGYTF. DNA of the CDR3: TGTGCCAGCAGTGAAAACAGGGGGCTCGGCTATGGCTACACCTTC.

This clone was observed a single time. J is TRBJ1-5 and V is TRBV25-1, with D tentatively TRBD1 (5 bases). This CDR3 spans 14 amino acids. Looked up from germline, CDR1 is MGHDK and CDR2 is SYGVNS. The V end was cut by 8 bases, the J end by 3 bases, with 14 bases between. The CDR3 loop is CASHESRDNQPQHF. CDR3 coding DNA: TGTGCCAGCCACGAGTCCAGGGACAATCAGCCCCAGCATTTT.

This clone was seen a handful of times. The V call is TRBV27, the J call TRBJ2-7; TRBD2 might be the D (5 bases). The V end lost 1 base, the J end lost 2 bases, and 15 bases lay between the germline ends. The CDR3 spans 16 residues. Germline-derived CDR1 and CDR2 are MNHEY and SMNVEV (reference sequence). CDR3 residues: CASSLLLLGVPYEQYF. The CDR3 DNA reads TGTGCCAGCAGTTTATTGTTACTGGGAGTACCCTACGAGCAGTACTTC.

The chain recombines TRBV7-2 with TRBJ2-7, with 7 bases lining up with TRBD1. The CDR3 has 15 residues. V gave up 5 bases and J gave up 7 bases; unmatched junction bases: 14. Germline V gives CDR1 SGHTA, CDR2 FQGNSA. The CDR3 loop reads CASSPLSTGKKEQYF. CDR3 nucleotide sequence: TGTGCCAGCAGCCCCCTCTCGACAGGGAAGAAGGAGCAGTACTTC. The full variable domain, in which reference TRBV7-2 and TRBJ2-7 provide the parts outside the CDR3, is GAGVSQSPSNKVTEKGKDVELRCDPISGHTALYWYRQSLGQGLEFLIYFQGNSAPDKSGLPSDRFSAERTGGSVSTLTIQRTQQEDSAVYLCASSPLSTGKKEQYFGPGTRLTVT.

The J gene is TRBJ1-3, the V gene TRBV5-1; D is uncertain. Germline V lookup: CDR1 SGHRS, CDR2 YFSETQ. The ends were cut back, 1 base at V and 4 bases at J, with 9 bases in the middle. This CDR3 spans 14 amino acids. CDR3 amino acids: CASSLTLEGNTIYF. DNA for the CDR3: TGCGCCAGCAGCTTGACCTTAGAGGGAAACACCATATATTTT.

DNA for the CDR3: TGTGCCAGTAGTATGGCCGGGGGGGAAGAGACCCAGTACTTC. This gives the protein CASSMAGGEETQYF. This sequence joins TRBV19 and TRBJ2-5; 8 nucleotides line up with TRBD2. The ends lost 3 bases at V and 3 bases at J; junction bases unmatched: 3. The CDR3 covers 14 residues. CDR1 and CDR2 (germline): LNHDA, SQIVND (reference sequence).

J is TRBJ2-3 and V is TRBV4-2; TRBD2 matches 8 bases. Germline-derived CDR1 and CDR2 are LGHNA and YNFKEQ. CDR3 size: 17 residues. Germline trimming cut 2 bases from V and 6 bases from J; bases unmatched to any gene: 13. Written as DNA, the CDR3 is TGTGCCAGCAGCCAATCCCCCAGCGGGGGATTCGCTGATACGCAGTATTTT. It yields the protein CASSQSPSGGFADTQYF.

The chain couples TRBV18 to TRBJ1-2, with 7 bases matching TRBD1. After removal of 6 bases from V and 4 bases from J, the junction contained 8 bases not matched to a gene. CDR1 KGHSH and CDR2 LQKENI come from the germline V gene. This CDR3 region has 14 residues. The CDR3 loop reads CASSLGTETYGYTF. The CDR3 DNA reads as TGTGCCAGCTCTCTCGGGACAGAAACCTATGGCTACACCTTC. Complete variable domain (other parts from reference TRBV18 and TRBJ1-2): NAGVMQNPRHLVRRRGQEARLRCSPMKGHSHVYWYRQLPEEGLKFMVYLQKENIIDESGMPKERFSAEFPKEGPSILRIQQVVRGDSAAYFCASSLGTETYGYTFGSGTRLTVV.

The chain joins TRBV3-1 (or the pseudogene TRBV3-2) to TRBJ2-1; D possibly corresponds to TRBD2 (6 bases). The CDR3 extends over 17 amino acids. Germline V gives CDR1 LGHDT, CDR2 YNNKEL (reference sequence). Trimming cost V 0 bases and J 8 bases, with 20 bases left between them. CDR3 protein: CASSQESLATPTYEQFF. CDR3 bases: TGTGCCAGCAGCCAAGAATCCCTAGCGACCCCGACGTATGAGCAGTTCTTC.

V usage is TRBV30 and J usage is TRBJ2-7, with a tentative D call TRBD2 (5 bases). From germline, CDR1 is GTSNPN and CDR2 SVGIG (reference sequence). The CDR3 covers 13 residues. The CDR3 nucleotides read TGTGCCTGGGGTTTGAGGGAACTGCGGAGGTGGGACGTC. Its translation: CAWGLRELRRWDV.

The chain recombines TRBV5-4 with TRBJ1-1; D uncertain. CDR1 and CDR2 (germline): SGHNT, YYREEE (reference sequence). V lost 1 base, J lost 0 bases, and 10 bases lay in between. This CDR3 comprises 15 residues. Written as DNA, the CDR3 is TGTGCCAGCAGCTTGAGAGGCCGGATGAACACTGAAGCTTTCTTT. Protein product: CASSLRGRMNTEAFF. The whole variable domain, filled in from reference TRBV5-4 and TRBJ1-1, reads ETGVTQSPTHLIKTRGQQVTLRCSSQSGHNTVSWYQQALGQGPQFIFQYYREEENGRGNFPPRFSGLQFPNYSSELNVNALELDDSALYLCASSLRGRMNTEAFFGQGTRLTVV.

On this clone: One junction end disagrees with the germline gene, perhaps due to a read error. The rearrangement uses TRBV2 and TRBJ2-7; tentative D call: TRBD2 (6 bases). The CDR3 covers 11 residues. CDR1 and CDR2 (germline): SNHLY, FYNNEI. This chain's CDR3 is CASEVPGTQHF. In DNA, the CDR3 is TGTGCCAGCGAGGTCCCGGGGACTCAGCACTTC.

The chain is built from TRBV4-2 and TRBJ2-3, with 10 bases that match TRBD1. Germline lookup yields CDR1 LGHNA and CDR2 YNFKEQ. The CDR3 is 16 residues long. The V and J ends lost 0 bases and 9 bases, in that order; junction bases with no gene match: 9. In nucleotides, the CDR3 is TGTGCCAGCAGCCAAGAGAGGGGACAGGGGCTGGGGACGCAGTATTTT. Translated: CASSQERGQGLGTQYF.

In its sample, this clone was seen once. V gene TRBV5-1 combines with J gene TRBJ2-3; 7 bases are shared with TRBD1. This CDR3 has 18 amino acids. V gave up 1 base and J gave up 3 bases; unmatched junction bases: 14. Germline lookup yields CDR1 SGHRS and CDR2 YFSETQ. CDR3 residues: CASSLYSTGSFGTDTQYF. CDR3 bases: TGCGCCAGCAGCTTGTATTCGACAGGGAGTTTCGGGACAGATACGCAGTATTTT.